Listed here are 5 T cell receptor beta chains from one sample, sequenced in a study of blood T cell repertoires in COVID-19. Using immunoSEQ multiplex PCR, the repertoire was profiled, and TCRdb retains in-frame clones only, with some absent. The sample lists hundreds of thousands of clones, just under 90% occurring once. What was sequenced was peripheral blood. The receptors stem from a woman in her 30s with COVID-19, enrolled during active disease.

This clone was counted between two and nine times. The chain uses TRBV2 and TRBJ1-1; 8 nucleotides align to TRBD1. V was clipped by 11 bases and J by 5 bases; unmatched bases: 13. The CDR3 spans 14 residues. CDR1 and CDR2 from the germline V gene are SNHLY and FYNNEI. The CDR3 DNA is TGTGCCTCCAACGCAGGGGGCGCGGGGACTGAAGCTTTCTTT. Translated, it gives CASNAGGAGTEAFF.

The chain uses TRBV9 and TRBJ2-1, with D perhaps TRBD2 (5 bases). This CDR3 comprises 15 residues. The germline V and J ends were trimmed by 0 bases and 7 bases, with 14 bases remaining between them. Germline lookup yields CDR1 SGDLS and CDR2 YYNGEE. This chain's CDR3 is CASSVGASPRNEQFF. The CDR3 bases are TGTGCCAGCAGCGTAGGTGCTAGCCCCCGAAATGAGCAGTTCTTC.

The chain couples TRBV19 to TRBJ1-1; no firm D call. Trimming shortened V by 7 bases and J by 1 base, and 7 bases separated the two germline ends. In germline, CDR1 is LNHDA, CDR2 SQIVND (reference sequence). The CDR3 has 12 residues. DNA for the CDR3: TGTGCCAGTAACGGGAGGAACACTGAAGCTTTCTTT. Protein sequence: CASNGRNTEAFF. The variable domain in full, completed from reference TRBV19 and TRBJ1-1, reads DGGITQSPKYLFRKEGQNVTLSCEQNLNHDAMYWYRQDPGQGLRLIYYSQIVNDFQKGDIAEGYSVSREKKESFPLTVTSAQKNPTAFYLCASNGRNTEAFFGQGTRLTVV.

This clone was seen once. The rearrangement joins TRBV11-2 to TRBJ2-7, with TRBD1 as a possible D gene (6 bases). This CDR3 spans 14 amino acids. V lost 5 bases to trimming and J lost 0 bases, with 11 bases between them. Germline CDR1 reads SGHAT; CDR2 reads FQNNGV. CDR3 sequence reads: CASSPQGYSYEQYF. The CDR3 nucleotides read TGTGCCAGCAGCCCACAGGGTTACTCCTACGAGCAGTACTTC.

The chain carries TRBV28 and TRBJ1-2; 10 nucleotides agree with TRBD1. The CDR3 is made up of 14 amino acids. V dropped 5 bases and J dropped 4; count of bases not matched to a gene: 4. Per the germline V gene, CDR1 is MDHEN and CDR2 is SYDVKM. As DNA, the CDR3 is TGTGCCAGCAGTGGGACAGGGGATTTCTATGGCTACACCTTC. Translated, it gives CASSGTGDFYGYTF.